The 3 T cell receptor beta chains reported below all come from one sample, sequenced in a study of T cells in Graves' hyperthyroidism and ophthalmopathy (dated by TCRdb to the late 2010s). Library construction relied on multiplex PCR. The reads were generated on an Illumina HiSeq 2000. TCR beta CDR3 regions were amplified from RNA transcripts. The TCR CDR3 was subjected to a first round of RT-PCR using the HTBI primer set and the Qiagen OneStep RT-PCR kit. TCRdb reanalyzed the raw reads on its own, using fastp at Q25 for trimming and MiXCR for clone calling, and kept in-frame beta chains. Rows with one shared CDR3 protein collapse into an entry with the most common genes and DNA. The sample data list over 450,000 distinct CDR3 sequences, and roughly an eighth of these were observed just once. Of the sample, around a sixth is held by the ten largest clones. Sequencing input: blood. These receptors were taken from a woman aged 18-29 years with Graves' hyperthyroidism.

This chain connects TRBV6-5 to TRBJ2-2, with 10 bases fitting TRBD1. The germline gives CDR1 MNHEY, CDR2 SVGAGI. The CDR3 sequence is 22 residues long. J was trimmed by 4 bases and V by 2 bases; bases with no gene match: 22. The DNA of the CDR3 is TGTGCCAGCAGTTACGGCTCAATTCCCCGTATGACCGGGACAGGGGTCACCGGGGAGCTGTTTTTT. Its protein is CASSYGSIPRMTGTGVTGELFF.

This clonotype occurred many times. V is TRBV12-3 or TRBV12-4 and J is TRBJ2-1; D tentatively reads TRBD1 or TRBD2 (5 bases each). CDR3 length: 13 amino acids. V lost 0 bases and J lost 6, with 6 bases in between. For the CDR3, the DNA is TGTGCCAGCAGTTTAGCGGGGGTCAATGAGCAGTTCTTC. It yields the protein CASSLAGVNEQFF.

This clonotype came up a few times. One end of the junction varies from germline; a read error may be responsible. The chain carries TRBV30 and TRBJ2-2, with D perhaps TRBD2 (5 bases). The CDR3 contains 15 residues. Germline assignment: CDR1 GTSNPN and CDR2 SVGIG (reference sequence). The CDR3 DNA reads as TGTGCCTGGAGTGTAAGACGGTCGAACACCGGGGAGCTGTCTTTT. Translating gives CAWSVRRSNTGELSF.